This TCR beta chain was recovered during a study of a mutant IDH1 vaccine in newly diagnosed glioma. Study-level background: Patients had received radiotherapy, temozolomide, or both previously, most receiving both. Overall study findings and caveats: Vaccine-induced immune responses occurred in over 80% of patients.

Clones were sequenced by immunoSEQ multiplex PCR, and TCRdb holds only the in-frame ones, with some missing. The table has roughly 60,000 clones, 84% seen once. Of note for this clone: As yet, its antigen is unknown.

Time point defined: week 11, during vaccination. What each vaccine dose contained was 300 ug of mutant IDH1 20-mer peptide, accompanied by topical imiquimod. This CDR3 comprises 14 residues. V lost 1 base to trimming and J lost 9 bases, with 13 bases between them. Germline loops: CDR1 LNHDA, CDR2 SQIVND (reference sequence). The source was PBMCs, collected from a glioma patient whose treatment included an IDH1 peptide vaccine. The source is a man aged 25 to 40 with glioma. The chain uses TRBV19 and TRBJ1-5; D gene ambiguous. DNA for the CDR3: TGTGCCAGTAGTATAGGAATCTCTCGATGGCCCCAGCATTTT. It translates to CASSIGISRWPQHF.